These 27 T cell receptor beta chains originate from one sample sequenced in a study of human T cells and chemical hapten exposure. Time point specified: pre-sensitization, week 0. Treatment here: therapeutic diphenylcyclopropenone sensitization with weekly scalp DPC. TCRdb reanalysed the RACE reads using MiXCR and keeps one entry per CDR3 protein. In the table there are tens of thousands of distinct CDR3 sequences, approximately 9.8% of which are singletons. The specimen was whole blood, collected in connection with sensitization to the hapten diphenylcyclopropenone (DPC). The receptors stem from a woman aged 40 to 50 with alopecia areata. Some clones in this sample may be carry-over from other donors' samples.

This clonotype was seen repeatedly, ten times or more. CDR3 residues: CSVAREGSGNTIYF. The CDR3 nucleotides read TGCAGCGTTGCGCGGGAGGGCTCTGGAAACACCATATATTTT. The gene calls are TRBV29-1 and TRBJ1-3; D ambiguous. Germline V gene lookup returns CDR1 SQVTM and CDR2 ANQGSEA. V was clipped by 4 bases and J by 0 bases, with 10 bases between them. This CDR3 comprises 14 residues.

This chain joins TRBV15 and TRBJ2-7; unclear D gene. The CDR3 runs 13 residues. Trimming pared 4 bases from V and 1 base from J, leaving 8 bases between. Germline-derived CDR1 and CDR2 are LNHNV and YYDKDF (reference sequence). The CDR3 here is CATSKHRSYEQYF. The DNA of the CDR3 is TGTGCCACCAGCAAACACCGGTCCTACGAGCAGTACTTC.

This clonotype has just a few counts. This chain uses TRBV29-1 with TRBJ2-1; 9 bases match TRBD1. The V and J ends lost 6 bases and 8 bases, in that order; junction bases with no gene match: 8. CDR3 size: 13 residues. In germline, CDR1 is SQVTM, CDR2 ANQGSEA. The chain's CDR3 is CSVAGTGRHEQFF. The CDR3 DNA reads TGCAGCGTCGCCGGGACAGGGCGCCATGAGCAGTTCTTC.

This clonotype was recorded at least ten times. The chain is built from TRBV7-9 and TRBJ1-1; 7 nucleotides match TRBD1. V lost 0 bases and J lost 5; bases outside the gene matches: 9. Germline loops: CDR1 SEHNR, CDR2 FQNEAQ (reference sequence). The CDR3 totals 16 residues. The CDR3 DNA sequence: TGTGCCAGCAGCTTAGCGCAGGGCAGGGGGTGGACTGAAGCTTTCTTT. This translates into CASSLAQGRGWTEAFF.

A few counts support this clonotype. The CDR3 region is CASSLGPTQYF. The CDR3 DNA sequence: TGTGCCAGCAGCCTGGGACCCACCCAGTACTTC. The chain uses TRBV14 and TRBJ2-5, with D perhaps given as TRBD1 or TRBD2 (5 bases each). The germline gives CDR1 SGHDN, CDR2 FVKESK. This CDR3 contains 11 residues. V was shortened by 4 bases and J by 8 bases, with 8 bases between the two germline ends.

Only a few counts were recorded for this clonotype. The rearrangement links TRBV5-4 to TRBJ2-7; D uncertain. The ends were cut back, 4 bases at V and 3 bases at J, with 11 bases in the middle. The CDR3 loop spans 13 amino acids. CDR1 is SGHNT and CDR2 is YYREEE in the germline V gene (reference sequence). Here the CDR3 DNA reads TGTGCCAGCAGCCGAAACACGGACTACGAGCAGTACTTC. Translated, it gives CASSRNTDYEQYF.

This clonotype occurred a few times. This CDR3 reads CASSQDGDRDDYGYTF. The CDR3 nucleotides are TGTGCCAGCAGCCAAGATGGGGACAGGGACGACTATGGCTACACCTTC. The chain employs TRBV4-2 and TRBJ1-2; 9 bases are shared with TRBD1. The CDR3 contains 16 residues. V was pared by 0 bases and J by 3 bases, with 5 bases of the junction left unmatched. Germline values: CDR1 LGHNA, CDR2 YNFKEQ.

This clonotype was recorded at least ten times. The chain uses TRBV5-1 and TRBJ2-7, with 9 nucleotides matching TRBD1. The CDR3 is made up of 14 amino acids. Germline assignment: CDR1 SGHRS and CDR2 YFSETQ. V lost 0 bases to trimming and J lost 6 bases; unmatched junction nucleotides: 4. This chain's CDR3 is CASSLDRGLSEQYF. CDR3 in DNA: TGCGCCAGCAGCTTGGACAGGGGGCTTAGCGAGCAGTACTTC. The full variable domain, with the rest looked up from reference TRBV5-1 and TRBJ2-7, is KAGVTQTPRYLIKTRGQQVTLSCSPISGHRSVSWYQQTPGQGLQFLFEYFSETQRNKGNFPGRFSGRQFSNSRSEMNVSTLELGDSALYLCASSLDRGLSEQYFGPGTRLTVT.

A few counts support this clonotype. V gene TRBV24-1 combines with J gene TRBJ2-3; the D is unclear. With 3 bases removed from V and 6 bases from J, the gap between germline ends came to 15 bases. The CDR3 extends over 15 amino acids. Germline values: CDR1 KGHDR, CDR2 SFDVKD. The chain's CDR3 is CATSDPAGSGDTQYF. CDR3 nucleotide sequence: TGTGCCACCAGTGATCCGGCCGGTTCAGGCGATACGCAGTATTTT.

This clonotype was counted at least ten times. V usage is TRBV11-2 and J usage is TRBJ2-1; the D is unclear. This CDR3 contains 17 residues. The V gene lost 0 bases and the J gene lost 2 bases, with 14 bases spanning the gap. The germline V gene encodes CDR1 SGHAT and CDR2 FQNNGV. The CDR3 coding sequence is TGTGCCAGCAGCTTAGATCCCCTAGTTTACCCCTACAATGAGCAGTTCTTC. Translated, it gives CASSLDPLVYPYNEQFF.

This clonotype was counted many times. The genes are TRBV6-2 or TRBV6-3 and TRBJ2-3, with 8 bases matching TRBD2. Germline CDR1 MNHEY, CDR2 SVGEGT. The CDR3 length is 14 residues. The V gene end was trimmed by 8 bases and the J gene end by 2 bases; junction bases not matched to a gene: 6. The CDR3: CASVGGGFTDTQYF. The CDR3 DNA follows: TGTGCCAGCGTTGGCGGGGGGTTCACAGATACGCAGTATTTT.

This clonotype was found a few times. The chain recombines TRBV6-5 with TRBJ1-2; 7 bases line up with TRBD1. Trimming cost V 6 bases and J 8 bases; bases outside gene matches: 15. The CDR3 has 15 residues. Germline V gene sequence: CDR1 MNHEY, CDR2 SVGAGI. DNA of the CDR3: TGTGCCAGCAGCGTACAGGGGACCTATCTCCTCGGCTACACCTTC. This translates into CASSVQGTYLLGYTF.

This clonotype is deemed medium-sized. The chain combines TRBV4-2 with TRBJ2-3; 8 bases map to TRBD2. CDR1 LGHNA and CDR2 YNFKEQ come from the germline V gene. The CDR3 has 15 amino acids. With 3 bases clipped from V and 6 bases from J, the junction kept 8 bases outside the gene matches. In nucleotides, the CDR3 is TGTGCCAGCAGCCACGAAGCGGGGGCCGCCGATACGCAGTATTTT. It is translated as CASSHEAGAADTQYF.

This clonotype was observed many times. The chain recombines TRBV27 with TRBJ1-6; 8 bases align to TRBD1. Germline trimming cut 6 bases from V and 6 bases from J; bases unmatched to any gene: 4. The V gene's germline CDR1 is MNHEY and CDR2 SMNVEV (reference sequence). This CDR3 is built from 14 residues. This CDR3 is CASRMTGANSPLHF. CDR3 sequence (DNA): TGTGCCAGCAGGATGACAGGGGCTAATTCACCCCTCCACTTT.

This clonotype was detected ten times or more. The gene calls are TRBV5-5 and TRBJ1-2; 9 bases agree with TRBD1. Trimming removed 4 bases from V and 8 bases from J; junction bases left unmatched: 6. CDR3 length: 13 amino acids. In germline, CDR1 is SGHKS, CDR2 YYEKEE (reference sequence). Here the CDR3 reads CASSATGGRGYTF. CDR3 bases: TGTGCCAGCAGCGCAACAGGGGGCCGAGGCTACACCTTC. Together with reference TRBV5-5 and TRBJ1-2, the CDR3 gives the full variable domain: DAGVTQSPTHLIKTRGQQVTLRCSPISGHKSVSWYQQVLGQGPQFIFQYYEKEERGRGNFPDRFSARQFPNYSSELNVNALLLGDSALYLCASSATGGRGYTFGSGTRLTVV.

V is TRBV7-2 and J is TRBJ2-7; either TRBD1 or TRBD2 may fit D (5 bases each). CDR1 is SGHTA, CDR2 FQGNSA, per germline. CDR3 length equals 13 residues. Trimming took 4 bases from V and 5 from J, leaving 12 bases between them. The CDR3 here is CASSWGPHDEQYF. The CDR3 region has the DNA TGTGCCAGCAGCTGGGGACCGCATGACGAGCAGTACTTC. The entire variable domain, with the rest obtained from reference TRBV7-2 and TRBJ2-7, is as follows: GAGVSQSPSNKVTEKGKDVELRCDPISGHTALYWYRQSLGQGLEFLIYFQGNSAPDKSGLPSDRFSAERTGGSVSTLTIQRTQQEDSAVYLCASSWGPHDEQYFGPGTRLTVT.

This clonotype has ten or more counts. This chain links TRBV29-1 with TRBJ2-7; D possibly matches TRBD1 or TRBD2 (5 bases each). The CDR3 extends over 14 amino acids. Germline CDR1 is SQVTM and CDR2 is ANQGSEA. Trimming took off 8 bases at V and 1 base at J, with 18 bases between the two ends. The CDR3 DNA reads as TGCAGCCCGAACGGGGACGAGCTTTCCTACGAGCAGTACTTC. Protein sequence: CSPNGDELSYEQYF.

This clonotype was seen at least ten times. This rearrangement joins TRBV28 to TRBJ1-2; 8 bases match TRBD1. V shed 3 bases and J 4 bases; nucleotides not matched to a gene: 13. This CDR3 region has 17 residues. Germline V gives CDR1 MDHEN, CDR2 SYDVKM. CDR3 sequence (DNA): TGTGCCAGCAGTTTCGGGACAGGCCCCCTTATTATCTATGGCTACACCTTC. It codes for CASSFGTGPLIIYGYTF.

This clonotype has a count of ten or more. The chain combines TRBV7-9 with TRBJ1-5, with D possibly TRBD1 on 6 matching bases. Germline V lookup: CDR1 SEHNR, CDR2 FQNEAQ (reference sequence). The CDR3 has 15 amino acids. Trimming left V 0 bases short and J 3 bases short, with 9 bases between. CDR3 residues: CASSLAQGPNQPQHF. DNA of the CDR3: TGTGCCAGCAGCTTAGCACAGGGCCCCAATCAGCCCCAGCATTTT. The entire variable domain, with the rest obtained from reference TRBV7-9 and TRBJ1-5, is as follows: DTGVSQNPRHKITKRGQNVTFRCDPISEHNRLYWYRQTLGQGPEFLTYFQNEAQLEKSRLLSDRFSAERPKGSFSTLEIQRTEQGDSAMYLCASSLAQGPNQPQHFGDGTRLSIL.

This clonotype was found many times. The V and J genes are TRBV3-1 and TRBJ2-2; no reliable D call. V was pared by 6 bases and J by 6 bases, with 8 bases between. This CDR3 is 12 amino acids long. Germline CDR1 and CDR2: LGHDT and YNNKEL (reference sequence). The chain's CDR3 is CASSTTAGELFF. The DNA for the CDR3 is TGTGCCAGCAGTACCACAGCCGGGGAGCTGTTTTTT.

The chain has TRBV30 and TRBJ2-5; no clear D gene. CDR1 and CDR2 (germline): GTSNPN, SVGIG (reference sequence). Trimming shortened V by 4 bases and J by 0 bases, and 3 bases separated the two germline ends. CDR3 length: 11 residues. The CDR3 DNA follows: TGTGCCTGGACAGACCAAGAGACCCAGTACTTC. It translates to CAWTDQETQYF.

This clonotype was seen at least ten times. The chain recombines TRBV4-1 with TRBJ1-2; 8 nucleotides agree with TRBD1. Losses at the gene ends were 0 bases for V and 0 bases for J; bases not matched to a gene: 6. This CDR3 contains 17 residues. CDR1 and CDR2 from the germline V gene are MGHRA and YSYEKL. This chain's CDR3 is CASSQDHGTGSNYGYTF. The CDR3 DNA follows: TGCGCCAGCAGCCAAGATCACGGGACAGGCTCTAACTATGGCTACACCTTC.

The chain combines TRBV4-3 with TRBJ2-7, with D perhaps TRBD2 (5 bases). The CDR3 length is 14 residues. The germline V and J ends were trimmed by 0 bases and 4 bases, with 10 bases remaining between them. The germline gives CDR1 LGHNA, CDR2 YSLEER. The chain's CDR3 is CASSQDSEGYEQYF. In nucleotides, the CDR3 is TGCGCCAGCAGCCAAGATAGCGAGGGATACGAGCAGTACTTC.

The chain recombines TRBV7-9 with TRBJ1-5, with TRBD1 matching over 7 bases. The germline V gene encodes CDR1 SEHNR and CDR2 FQNEAQ (reference sequence). J was trimmed by 4 bases and V by 3 bases; bases with no gene match: 18. The CDR3 covers 19 residues. This CDR3 is CASSFSPRPGQRINQPQHF. The CDR3 DNA is TGTGCCAGCAGCTTTTCACCTCGCCCGGGACAGAGGATTAATCAGCCCCAGCATTTT.

This clonotype was counted ten times or more. The chain recombines TRBV7-9 with TRBJ2-5; TRBD1 or TRBD2 may be the D gene (6 bases each). Germline V CDR1 and CDR2: SEHNR, FQNEAQ (reference sequence). There are 14 residues in the CDR3. The V gene lost 8 bases and the J gene lost 4 bases, with 17 bases spanning the gap. Here the CDR3 DNA reads TGTGCCAGCTCCCGGTCGGGGGCAGGAGAGACCCAGTACTTC. This encodes CASSRSGAGETQYF.

This clonotype was seen at least ten times. This chain links TRBV5-1 with TRBJ2-2, with TRBD1 matching over 8 bases. J gave up 4 bases and V 7 bases, and 3 bases lay outside the gene matches. CDR1 is SGHRS and CDR2 is YFSETQ in the germline V gene. The length of the CDR3 is 13 residues. CDR3 in DNA: TGCGCCAGCCAGGGGGCTGGCACCGGGGAGCTGTTTTTT. Its protein is CASQGAGTGELFF.

This clonotype turned up a few times. The chain carries TRBV20-1 and TRBJ2-5; D unresolved. CDR3 length: 13 amino acids. Germline CDR1 reads DFQATT; CDR2 reads SNEGSKA (reference sequence). The V gene lost 3 bases and the J gene lost 3 bases, with 11 bases spanning the gap. The chain's CDR3 is CSARLGPKETQYF. Written as DNA, the CDR3 is TGCAGTGCTAGGCTTGGGCCAAAAGAGACCCAGTACTTC.